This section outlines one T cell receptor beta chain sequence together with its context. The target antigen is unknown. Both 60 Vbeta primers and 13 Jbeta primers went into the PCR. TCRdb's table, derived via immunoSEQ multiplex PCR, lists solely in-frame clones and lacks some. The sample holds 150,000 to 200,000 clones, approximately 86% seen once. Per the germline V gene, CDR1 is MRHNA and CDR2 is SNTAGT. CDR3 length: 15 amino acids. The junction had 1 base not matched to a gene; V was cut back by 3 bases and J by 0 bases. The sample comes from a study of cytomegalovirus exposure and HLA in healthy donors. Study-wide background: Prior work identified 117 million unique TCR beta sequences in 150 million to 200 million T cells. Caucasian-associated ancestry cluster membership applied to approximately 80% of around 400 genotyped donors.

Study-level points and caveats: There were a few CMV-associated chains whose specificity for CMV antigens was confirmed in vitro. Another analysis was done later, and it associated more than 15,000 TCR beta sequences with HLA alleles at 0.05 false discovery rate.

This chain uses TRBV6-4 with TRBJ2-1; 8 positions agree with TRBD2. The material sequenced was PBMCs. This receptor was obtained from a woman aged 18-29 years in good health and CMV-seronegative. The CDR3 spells CASSEAGGSYNEQFF. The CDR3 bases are TGTGCCAGCAGTGAGGCGGGGGGCTCCTACAATGAGCAGTTCTTC.